The rows below give T cell receptor beta chains drawn from one sample of a study of metastatic and nonmetastatic thyroid tumors. TCRdb re-analyzed the PCR reads through MiXCR. The sample consists of some 33,000 clones, about a fifth of them appearing once. Sequences were obtained from tumor tissue. Receptors originate from a male donor with papillary thyroid cancer or a benign thyroid nodule (not recorded which). Some clones in this sample may be carry-over from other donors' samples. Both conserved end residues are part of each CDR3. The order of the fields is clone size, J gene, D gene, V gene, CDR3 protein, CDR3 DNA. The D gene is left open where the match is weak. The size entry is marked missing in some rows and otherwise reads once, few, many or a size class.

clone_size: many; j_call: TRBJ2-7; d_call: TRBD1; v_call: TRBV5-4; cdr3_aa: CASSRDSTYEQYF; cdr3_nt: TGTGCCAGCAGCAGGGACAGTACCTACGAGCAGTACTTC
clone_size: many; j_call: TRBJ2-5; d_call: .; v_call: TRBV20-1; cdr3_aa: CSANPGRIGETQYF; cdr3_nt: TGCAGTGCTAACCCCGGGAGAATAGGGGAGACCCAGTACTTC
clone_size: many; j_call: TRBJ2-3; d_call: .; v_call: TRBV6-1; cdr3_aa: CASSLGRTSTDTQYF; cdr3_nt: TGTGCCAGCAGTTTGGGTAGAACTAGCACAGATACGCAGTATTTT
clone_size: medium-sized; j_call: TRBJ2-1; d_call: TRBD2; v_call: TRBV6-1; cdr3_aa: CASSEAGLSSGWNEQFF; cdr3_nt: TGTGCCAGCAGTGAAGCGGGATTGAGTAGCGGGTGGAATGAGCAGTTCTTC
clone_size: few; j_call: TRBJ1-1; d_call: TRBD1; v_call: TRBV28; cdr3_aa: CASSPRQGNTEAFF; cdr3_nt: TGTGCCAGCAGTCCGCGACAGGGGAACACTGAAGCTTTCTTT
clone_size: many; j_call: TRBJ1-5; d_call: .; v_call: TRBV20-1; cdr3_aa: CSARDGGWNQPQHF; cdr3_nt: TGCAGTGCTAGAGATGGGGGCTGGAATCAGCCCCAGCATTTT
clone_size: many; j_call: TRBJ1-1; d_call: .; v_call: TRBV18; cdr3_aa: CASSQNRRGDTEAFF; cdr3_nt: TGTGCCAGCTCTCAGAACAGGCGGGGGGACACTGAAGCTTTCTTT
clone_size: .; j_call: TRBJ2-7; d_call: TRBD1; v_call: TRBV20-1; cdr3_aa: CSAPRRTGYEQYF; cdr3_nt: TGCAGTGCTCCTAGACGGACAGGTTACGAGCAGTACTTC
clone_size: many; j_call: TRBJ2-3; d_call: TRBD2; v_call: TRBV4-3; cdr3_aa: CASSQGTSGGDTQYF; cdr3_nt: TGCGCCAGCAGCCAAGGGACTAGCGGAGGAGATACGCAGTATTTT
clone_size: .; j_call: TRBJ1-6; d_call: TRBD1; v_call: TRBV27; cdr3_aa: CASSWTGVGSPLHF; cdr3_nt: TGTGCCAGCAGTTGGACAGGGGTAGGGTCACCCCTCCACTTT
clone_size: many; j_call: TRBJ2-1; d_call: TRBD2; v_call: TRBV12-3/TRBV12-4; cdr3_aa: CASSTLGTRTIYEQFF; cdr3_nt: TGTGCCAGCAGTACCTTGGGGACTAGGACTATCTATGAGCAGTTCTTC
clone_size: many; j_call: TRBJ2-1; d_call: TRBD1; v_call: TRBV20-1; cdr3_aa: CSAQPGTGDYNEQFF; cdr3_nt: TGCAGTGCCCAGCCCGGGACAGGAGACTACAATGAGCAGTTCTTC
clone_size: many; j_call: TRBJ1-3; d_call: .; v_call: TRBV18; cdr3_aa: CASSPTGAGNTIYF; cdr3_nt: TGTGCCAGCTCACCAACAGGAGCTGGAAACACCATATATTTT
clone_size: few; j_call: TRBJ2-7; d_call: TRBD1; v_call: TRBV28; cdr3_aa: CAGQGISSYEQYF; cdr3_nt: TGTGCCGGACAGGGGATTAGCTCCTACGAGCAGTACTTC